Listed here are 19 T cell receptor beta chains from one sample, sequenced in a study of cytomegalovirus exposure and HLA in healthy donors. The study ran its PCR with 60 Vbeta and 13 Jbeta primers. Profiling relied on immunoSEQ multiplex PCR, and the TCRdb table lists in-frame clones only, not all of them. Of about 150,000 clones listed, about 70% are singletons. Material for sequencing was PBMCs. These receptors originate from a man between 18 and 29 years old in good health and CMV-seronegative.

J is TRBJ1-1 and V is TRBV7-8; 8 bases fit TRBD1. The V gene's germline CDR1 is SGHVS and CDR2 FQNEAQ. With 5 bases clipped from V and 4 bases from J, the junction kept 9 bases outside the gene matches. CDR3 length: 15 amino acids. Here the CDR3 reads CASSVQQGGVTEAFF. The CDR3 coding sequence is TGTGCCAGCAGCGTCCAACAGGGGGGGGTCACTGAAGCTTTCTTT.

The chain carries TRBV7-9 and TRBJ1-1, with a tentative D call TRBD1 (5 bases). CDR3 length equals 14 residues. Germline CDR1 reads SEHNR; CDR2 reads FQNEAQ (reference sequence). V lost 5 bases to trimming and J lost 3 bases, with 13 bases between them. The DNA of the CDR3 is TGTGCCAGCAGCCACATACAGGTATACACTGAAGCTTTCTTT. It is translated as CASSHIQVYTEAFF.

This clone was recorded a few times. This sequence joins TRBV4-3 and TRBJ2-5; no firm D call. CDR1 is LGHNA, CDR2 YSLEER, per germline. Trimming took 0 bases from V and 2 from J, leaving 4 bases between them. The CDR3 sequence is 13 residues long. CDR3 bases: TGCGCCAGCAGCCAAGAACTTCAAGAGACCCAGTACTTC. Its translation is CASSQELQETQYF.

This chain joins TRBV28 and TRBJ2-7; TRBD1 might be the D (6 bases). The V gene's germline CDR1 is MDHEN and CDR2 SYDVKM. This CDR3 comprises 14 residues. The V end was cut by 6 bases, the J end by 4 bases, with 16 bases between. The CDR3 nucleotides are TGTGCCAGCAGCCGATCCGGGACATTTTACGAGCAGTACGTC. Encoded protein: CASSRSGTFYEQYV.

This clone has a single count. The CDR3 loop reads CASSIRFQETQYF. In nucleotides, the CDR3 is TGTGCCAGTAGTATCAGGTTCCAAGAGACCCAGTACTTC. The V and J genes are TRBV19 and TRBJ2-5; D remains unclear. CDR3 size: 13 residues. The V end was cut by 3 bases, the J end by 1 base, with 6 bases between. Germline-derived CDR1 and CDR2 are LNHDA and SQIVND (reference sequence).

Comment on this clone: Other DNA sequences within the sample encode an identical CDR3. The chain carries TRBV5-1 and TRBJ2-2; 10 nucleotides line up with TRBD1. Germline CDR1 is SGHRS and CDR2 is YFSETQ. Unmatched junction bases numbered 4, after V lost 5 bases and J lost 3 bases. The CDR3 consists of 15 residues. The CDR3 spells CASSSGQGDTGELFF. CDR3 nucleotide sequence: TGCGCCAGCAGTTCAGGACAGGGGGACACCGGGGAGCTGTTTTTT.

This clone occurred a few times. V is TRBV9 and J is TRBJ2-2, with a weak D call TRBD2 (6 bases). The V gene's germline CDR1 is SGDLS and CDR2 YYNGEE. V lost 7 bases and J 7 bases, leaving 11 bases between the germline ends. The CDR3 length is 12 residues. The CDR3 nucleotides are TGTGCCAGCGGGGGGTCGGGCGGGGAGCTGTTTTTT. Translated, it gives CASGGSGGELFF.

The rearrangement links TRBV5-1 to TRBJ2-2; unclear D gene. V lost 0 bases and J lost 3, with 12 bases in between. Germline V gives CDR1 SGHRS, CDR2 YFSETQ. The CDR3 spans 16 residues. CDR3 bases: TGCGCCAGCAGCTTGGCCAGCAGGCGAGACACCGGGGAGCTGTTTTTT. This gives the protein CASSLASRRDTGELFF.

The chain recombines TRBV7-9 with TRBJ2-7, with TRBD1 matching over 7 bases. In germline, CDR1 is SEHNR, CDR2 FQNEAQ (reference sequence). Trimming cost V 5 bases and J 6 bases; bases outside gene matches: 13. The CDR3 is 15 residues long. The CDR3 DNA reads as TGTGCCAGCAGCCCCGAGGGCACAGGGGCTACCGAGCAGTACTTC. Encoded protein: CASSPEGTGATEQYF. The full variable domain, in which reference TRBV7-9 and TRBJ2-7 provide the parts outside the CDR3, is DTGVSQNPRHKITKRGQNVTFRCDPISEHNRLYWYRQTLGQGPEFLTYFQNEAQLEKSRLLSDRFSAERPKGSFSTLEIQRTEQGDSAMYLCASSPEGTGATEQYFGPGTRLTVT.

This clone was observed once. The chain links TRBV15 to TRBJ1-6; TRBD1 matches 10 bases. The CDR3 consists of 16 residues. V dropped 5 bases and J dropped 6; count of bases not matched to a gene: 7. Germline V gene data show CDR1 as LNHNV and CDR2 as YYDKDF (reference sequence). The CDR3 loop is CATSARTGGGNSPLHF. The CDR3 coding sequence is TGTGCCACCAGCGCGCGGACAGGGGGAGGTAATTCACCCCTCCACTTT.

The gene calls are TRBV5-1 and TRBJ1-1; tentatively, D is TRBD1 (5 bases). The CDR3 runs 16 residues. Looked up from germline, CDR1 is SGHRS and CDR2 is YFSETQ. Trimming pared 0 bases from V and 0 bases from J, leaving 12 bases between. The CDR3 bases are TGCGCCAGCAGCTTGGCCGGGCAGGGATTGAACACTGAAGCTTTCTTT. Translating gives CASSLAGQGLNTEAFF.

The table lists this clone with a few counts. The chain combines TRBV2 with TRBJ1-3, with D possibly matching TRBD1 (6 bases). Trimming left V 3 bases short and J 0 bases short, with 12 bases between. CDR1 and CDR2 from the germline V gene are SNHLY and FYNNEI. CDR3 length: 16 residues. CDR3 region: CASSDPTGSSGNTIYF. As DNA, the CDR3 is TGTGCCAGCAGTGATCCGACAGGAAGCTCTGGAAACACCATATATTTT.

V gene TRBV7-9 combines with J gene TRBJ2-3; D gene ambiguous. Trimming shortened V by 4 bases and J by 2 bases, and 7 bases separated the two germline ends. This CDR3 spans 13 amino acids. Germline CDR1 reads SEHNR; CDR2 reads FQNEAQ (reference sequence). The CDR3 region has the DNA TGTGCCAGCAGCTATGACAACACAGATACGCAGTATTTT. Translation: CASSYDNTDTQYF.

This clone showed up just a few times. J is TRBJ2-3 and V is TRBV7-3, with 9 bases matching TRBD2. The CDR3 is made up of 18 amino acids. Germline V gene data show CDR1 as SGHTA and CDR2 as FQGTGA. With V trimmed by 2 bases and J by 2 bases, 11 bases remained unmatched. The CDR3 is CASSLVRLGGGATDTQYF. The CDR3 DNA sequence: TGTGCCAGCAGCTTAGTACGGCTAGGCGGGGGGGCCACAGATACGCAGTATTTT.

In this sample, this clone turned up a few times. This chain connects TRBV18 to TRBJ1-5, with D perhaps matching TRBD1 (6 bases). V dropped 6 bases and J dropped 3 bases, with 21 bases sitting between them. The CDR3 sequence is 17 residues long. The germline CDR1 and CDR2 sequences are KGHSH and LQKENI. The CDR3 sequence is CASSSKGGSASNQPQHF. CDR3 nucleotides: TGTGCCAGCTCTTCTAAGGGGGGGTCCGCTTCCAATCAGCCCCAGCATTTT. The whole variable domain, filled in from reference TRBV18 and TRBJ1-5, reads NAGVMQNPRHLVRRRGQEARLRCSPMKGHSHVYWYRQLPEEGLKFMVYLQKENIIDESGMPKERFSAEFPKEGPSILRIQQVVRGDSAAYFCASSSKGGSASNQPQHFGDGTRLSIL.

The CDR3 sequence is CASAPGGANEKLFF. The CDR3 coding sequence is TGCGCCAGCGCCCCGGGGGGGGCTAATGAAAAACTGTTTTTT. The V gene is TRBV4-1, the J gene TRBJ1-4; weak D call: TRBD1 (5 bases). V dropped 8 bases and J dropped 3 bases, with 13 bases sitting between them. Germline V CDR1 and CDR2: MGHRA, YSYEKL. CDR3 size: 14 residues.

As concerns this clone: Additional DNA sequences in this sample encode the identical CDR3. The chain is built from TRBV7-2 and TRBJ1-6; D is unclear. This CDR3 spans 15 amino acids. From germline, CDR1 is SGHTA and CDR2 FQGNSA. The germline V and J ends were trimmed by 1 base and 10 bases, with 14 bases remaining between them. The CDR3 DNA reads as TGTGCCAGCAGCTTAGGGAGAGTGGCGAAATCACCCCTCCACTTT. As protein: CASSLGRVAKSPLHF.

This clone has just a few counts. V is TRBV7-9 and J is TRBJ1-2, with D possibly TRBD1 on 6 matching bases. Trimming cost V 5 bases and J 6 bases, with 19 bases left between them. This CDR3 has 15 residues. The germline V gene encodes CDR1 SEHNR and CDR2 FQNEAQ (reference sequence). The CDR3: CASSQTPGERNGYTF. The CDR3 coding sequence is TGTGCCAGCAGCCAGACTCCAGGGGAGAGAAATGGCTACACCTTC.

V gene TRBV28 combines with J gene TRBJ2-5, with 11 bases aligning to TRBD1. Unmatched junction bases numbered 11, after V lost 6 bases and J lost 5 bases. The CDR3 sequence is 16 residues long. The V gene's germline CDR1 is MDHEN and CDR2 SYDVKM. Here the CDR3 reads CASSTPWTGGAETQYF. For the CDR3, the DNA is TGTGCCAGCAGCACCCCTTGGACAGGGGGCGCGGAGACCCAGTACTTC. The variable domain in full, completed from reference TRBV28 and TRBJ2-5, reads DVKVTQSSRYLVKRTGEKVFLECVQDMDHENMFWYRQDPGLGLRLIYFSYDVKMKEKGDIPEGYSVSREKKERFSLILESASTNQTSMYLCASSTPWTGGAETQYFGPGTRLLVL.